Below, one TCR beta chain is given with its context. The antigen this receptor binds is unknown. Nothing much larger sits one base from this clone, and base qualities are not available. The immunoSEQ Assay, a bias-controlled multiplex PCR, was used to amplify TCRbeta CDR3 regions from genomic DNA. In the authors' own workflow: The number of nucleated cells in each sample was estimated from the amplification of reference gene primers within the assay. To quantify the absolute abundance of each unique TCRbeta CDR3 rearrangement, sequence reads were collapsed and filtered. Productive Simpson clonality was computed per sample as the square root of Simpson's diversity index over productive rearrangements. As stored in TCRdb, this immuneACCESS dataset retains in-frame rearrangements with V and J assigned. A fraction of the clones does not appear; measured against another copy, unresolved V genes explain less than half of the discrepancy, and the remainder lacks a known reason. Clonal size and the V and J genes are those of that table, whereas D and trimming came from the DNA. The sample contains under 250,000 clones, 80% of them found a single time. Together, the top ten hold less than 7% of the sample.

The collaborating institutions used their own protocols to collect whole blood in K2EDTA tubes. For TCRbeta analysis, collaborator samples were shipped as frozen whole blood, as isolated PBMCs, or as DNA extracted from either sample type. Cut back by 1 base and 5 bases, the V and J ends lie 14 bases apart. There are 15 amino acids in the CDR3, from cysteine to phenylalanine inclusive. Just CDR3 DNA is preserved here, 45 bases in frame from base 1. For CDR1 and CDR2, the germline V gene lists SGHAT and FQNNGV. This entry is derived from a study of blood T cell repertoires in COVID-19 (dated by TCRdb to about 2020). For the study in its entirety: Collaborator samples came from the United States, Italy and Spain and covered acute and convalescent phases of COVID-19. The sample metadata nearly always contained a de-identified subject ID, COVID-19 status, age in years and sex. The samples were drawn from two sources: the first 160 participants of the ongoing ImmuneRACE study, and fewer than 1,500 subjects contributed by 6 global collaborators. The repertoires were made available in a free public database intended to serve as a resource for research on the immune response to SARS-CoV-2. The material from the prospective study consisted of cDNA or gDNA derived from T cells, B-cell-depleted T cells, or PBMCs. Subjects who had been exposed to COVID-19, were actively infected with it, or had recovered from it provided the deeply sampled blood TCRbeta repertoires that made up the dataset. HLA class I and class II types, where available, came from metadata supplied by the sample provider rather than from assay-based typing.

Overall study outcomes, separate from this receptor: The amount of clinical and demographic metadata varied by source and participant and was provided uncurated.

This TCR derives from a woman in her 70s with acute or convalescent COVID-19. Recombination joined TRBV11-2 with TRBJ1-1; possibly the D gene is TRBD1, per 6 matching bases. The specimen was peripheral blood. DNA sequence: TGTGCCAGCAGCTTAGGGTTAGGCAGGGGTACTGAAGCTTTCTTT. It translates as CASSLGLGRGTEAFF.